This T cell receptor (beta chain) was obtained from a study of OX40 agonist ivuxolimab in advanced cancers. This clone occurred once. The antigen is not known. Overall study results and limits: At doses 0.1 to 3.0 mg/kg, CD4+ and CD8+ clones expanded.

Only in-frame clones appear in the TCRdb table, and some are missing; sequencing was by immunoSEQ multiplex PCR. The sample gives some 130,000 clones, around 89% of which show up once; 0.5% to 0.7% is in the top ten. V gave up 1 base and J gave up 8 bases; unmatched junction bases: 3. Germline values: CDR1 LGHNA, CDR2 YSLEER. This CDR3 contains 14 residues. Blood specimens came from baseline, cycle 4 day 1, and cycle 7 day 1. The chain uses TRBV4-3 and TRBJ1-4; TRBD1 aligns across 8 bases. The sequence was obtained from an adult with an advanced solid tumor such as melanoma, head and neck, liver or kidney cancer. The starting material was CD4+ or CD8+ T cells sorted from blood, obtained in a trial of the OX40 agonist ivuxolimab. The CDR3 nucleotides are TGCGCCAGCAGCCAAGCACAGGGGGGAGAAAAACTGTTTTTT. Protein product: CASSQAQGGEKLFF.